The rows below give T cell receptor beta chains drawn from one sample of a study of CD8+ T cells in alopecia areata. Clones were sequenced by immunoSEQ multiplex PCR, and TCRdb holds only the in-frame ones, with some missing. The profile shows some 240,000 clones, about 53% of them singletons. Source: CD4+ T cells sorted from blood, taken at week 0. Receptor source: a human donor with alopecia areata. CDR3s include the opening cysteine and the closing phenylalanine or tryptophan. D genes are given only for firm matches. Rows may omit the clone size; those that give it use once, few, many or a size class.

TRBJ2-5	TRBV30	.	.	CAWSATDRWETQYF	TGTGCCTGGAGTGCAACCGACCGGTGGGAGACCCAGTACTTC
TRBJ1-1	TRBV5-6	.	.	CASSLPRTLSATEAFF	TGTGCCAGCAGCTTGCCCCGGACTCTCTCGGCTACTGAAGCTTTCTTT
TRBJ2-4	TRBV28	many	.	CASRYPGKNIQYF	TGTGCCAGCAGGTATCCAGGCAAAAACATTCAGTACTTC
TRBJ1-1	TRBV30	.	.	CAWSTEQGNTEAFF	TGTGCCTGGAGTACCGAACAGGGGAACACTGAAGCTTTCTTT
TRBJ2-5	TRBV6-1	.	TRBD2	CAEASGVQETQYF	TGTGCCGAGGCTAGCGGGGTGCAAGAGACCCAGTACTTC
TRBJ1-5	TRBV18	.	.	CASSPLRGDQPQHF	TGTGCCAGCTCACCACTTAGGGGTGATCAGCCCCAGCATTTT
TRBJ2-1	TRBV29-1	.	TRBD2	CSGTLLADEQFF	TGCAGCGGGACTCTACTAGCGGATGAGCAGTTCTTC
TRBJ2-2	TRBV5-1	.	TRBD2	CASSLQGPAGAWENGELFF	TGCGCCAGCAGCTTGCAAGGCCCAGCGGGAGCTTGGGAAAACGGGGAGCTGTTTTTT
TRBJ2-2	TRBV5-1	.	.	CASRLEAPNTGELFF	TGCGCCAGCAGGCTTGAGGCTCCAAACACCGGGGAGCTGTTTTTT
TRBJ2-2	TRBV29-1	few	.	CSVAWGLTGELFF	TGCAGCGTTGCCTGGGGCCTCACCGGGGAGCTGTTTTTT
TRBJ2-7	TRBV5-1	.	TRBD2	CASSLLAGGGRYEQYF	TGCGCCAGCAGCTTACTAGCGGGAGGGGGTAGATACGAGCAGTACTTC
TRBJ1-1	TRBV29-1	.	.	CSAPLNGGTEAFF	TGCAGCGCACCGCTCAATGGCGGCACTGAAGCTTTCTTT
TRBJ2-7	TRBV10-1	few	.	CASSESGGSYEQYF	TGCGCCAGCAGTGAGTCGGGGGGCTCCTACGAGCAGTACTTC
TRBJ2-2	TRBV5-4	.	.	CASSLGDRTGELFF	TGTGCCAGCAGCTTGGGCGACAGGACTGGGGAGCTGTTTTTT
TRBJ2-1	TRBV19	.	.	CASSSIGSSSYNEQFF	TGTGCCAGTAGCAGCATCGGGAGTAGCTCCTACAATGAGCAGTTCTTC
TRBJ1-5	TRBV30	.	.	CAWSVMGSPQHF	TGTGCCTGGAGTGTAATGGGATCGCCCCAGCATTTT
TRBJ1-1	TRBV30	.	.	CAWRDTEAFF	TGTGCCTGGAGGGATACTGAAGCTTTCTTT
TRBJ1-5	TRBV7-9	.	TRBD1	CASSLGQPNQPQHF	TGTGCCAGCAGCCTGGGACAGCCCAATCAGCCCCAGCATTTT
TRBJ2-5	TRBV18	few	.	CASSPRTARETQYF	TGTGCCAGCTCACCACGCACGGCCAGGGAGACCCAGTACTTC
TRBJ1-1	TRBV29-1	.	.	CSVELRSRNTEAFF	TGCAGCGTTGAATTGAGGAGCAGGAACACTGAAGCTTTCTTT
TRBJ2-1	TRBV16	few	.	CASSQGVLRQFF	TGTGCCAGCAGCCAAGGTGTCTTGCGGCAGTTCTTC
TRBJ2-7	TRBV5-1	.	TRBD1	CASSLENRGYEQYF	TGCGCCAGCAGCTTAGAGAACAGGGGCTACGAGCAGTACTTC
TRBJ2-1	TRBV7-9	few	.	CASRYYRGRDDEQFF	TGTGCCAGCAGATATTATCGGGGTAGGGACGATGAGCAGTTCTTC
TRBJ2-1	TRBV11-2	.	TRBD2	CASSFGSSGTYNEQFF	TGTGCCAGCAGCTTTGGGAGTAGCGGGACATACAATGAACAGTTCTTC
TRBJ2-2	TRBV7-2	.	TRBD1	CASSLGTGITGELFF	TGTGCCAGCAGCTTAGGGACAGGGATTACCGGGGAGCTGTTTTTT
TRBJ1-2	TRBV29-1	.	.	CSVEDNHGYTF	TGCAGCGTTGAAGATAATCATGGCTACACCTTC
TRBJ2-1	TRBV30	few	TRBD1	CAWSTGTGSYNEQFF	TGTGCCTGGAGTACCGGGACAGGCTCCTACAATGAGCAGTTCTTC
TRBJ1-1	TRBV30	.	.	CAWSRLNTEAFF	TGTGCCTGGAGTCGATTGAACACTGAAGCTTTCTTT
TRBJ2-3	TRBV27	few	.	CASSEDSTDTQYF	TGTGCCAGCAGTGAAGATAGCACAGATACGCAGTATTTT
TRBJ2-1	TRBV4-1	.	.	CASSQFGSYEQFF	TGCGCCAGCAGCCAATTCGGGAGCTATGAGCAGTTCTTC
TRBJ2-1	TRBV27	.	TRBD2	CASRTGTSNEQFF	TGTGCCAGCAGGACCGGGACTAGCAATGAGCAGTTCTTC
TRBJ2-7	TRBV30	once	.	CAASGGASGEQYF	TGTGCGGCTAGTGGCGGGGCCTCCGGGGAGCAGTACTTC
TRBJ1-2	TRBV6-5	.	.	CASRPLDPRDGYTF	TGTGCCAGCAGACCCCTAGACCCCAGGGATGGCTACACCTTC
TRBJ1-2	TRBV11-2	.	.	CASSNQRVGYTF	TGTGCCAGCAGCAACCAGCGGGTGGGCTACACCTTC
TRBJ1-1	TRBV10-3	few	TRBD1	CAISGGQGNTEAFF	TGTGCCATCAGTGGGGGACAGGGGAACACTGAAGCTTTCTTT
TRBJ2-2	TRBV9	few	.	CASSVQGANTGELFF	TGTGCCAGCAGCGTACAGGGCGCGAACACCGGGGAGCTGTTTTTT
TRBJ2-1	TRBV7-9	.	.	CASSRVPGYEQFF	TGTGCCAGCAGCCGCGTACCGGGGTATGAGCAGTTCTTC
TRBJ2-7	TRBV2	once	.	CASSVAWAGEQYF	TGTGCCAGCAGTGTGGCTTGGGCAGGCGAGCAGTACTTC
TRBJ2-7	TRBV18	.	.	CASSTDPGGAYEQYF	TGTGCCAGCTCAACGGATCCTGGCGGGGCCTACGAGCAGTACTTC
TRBJ2-5	TRBV11-3	.	.	CASSLGGTSETQYF	TGTGCCAGCAGCTTAGGTGGGACGTCAGAGACCCAGTACTTC
TRBJ2-5	TRBV5-1	.	TRBD1	CASRHRGVGETQYF	TGCGCCAGCAGGCACAGGGGGGTCGGAGAGACCCAGTACTTC
TRBJ2-7	TRBV29-1	.	TRBD2	CSVEFAGGNSYEQYF	TGCAGCGTTGAATTTGCGGGAGGGAACTCCTACGAGCAGTACTTC